Detailed here is one T cell receptor beta chain. This sample stems from a study of T cells of healthy individuals. TCRdb re-derived calls from the 5' RACE reads in MiXCR, one entry per CDR3 protein. The sample includes 55,000 to 65,000 distinct CDR3 sequences, about a sixth of them seen just once. This sequence was found in a human donor in good health.

CDR3 sequence (DNA): TGTGCCAGCAGCTCCGGACTAGCGGGGAGGGAGACCCAGTACTTC. It is translated as CASSSGLAGRETQYF. The chain couples TRBV11-3 to TRBJ2-5; 12 nucleotides align to TRBD2. This CDR3 has 15 amino acids. V shed 4 bases, J shed 5 bases, and the junction held 5 bases outside the gene matches. Looked up from germline, CDR1 is SGHNT and CDR2 is YENEEA.